This TCR beta chain was identified in a study of Graves' ophthalmopathy and Graves' hyperthyroidism. Researchers took RNA transcripts and amplified TCR beta CDR3 regions from them. First-round RT-PCR with HTBI primers preceded a second-round multiplex PCR. TCRdb analysed the multiplex PCR reads with MiXCR anew, one entry per CDR3 protein. The repertoire includes approximately 640,000 distinct CDR3 sequences, over 40% of them detected once, and roughly 3% sits in the top ten. Concerning this clonotype itself: Its target is not known.

Study conclusions and caveats: For predicting ophthalmopathy progression, the model had 70.59% sensitivity and roughly 72% specificity.

The germline V and J ends were trimmed by 8 bases and 2 bases, with 22 bases remaining between them. Germline V CDR1 and CDR2: LNHNV, YYDKDF (reference sequence). This CDR3 contains 16 residues. V gene TRBV15 combines with J gene TRBJ2-7; a weak D match, TRBD2 (7 bases). This TCR was sampled from an adult man with Graves' ophthalmopathy. Sequencing input: peripheral blood. The CDR3 region is CATEGTTGSWTYEQYF. DNA of the CDR3: TGTGCCACCGAGGGGACTACAGGGTCATGGACCTACGAGCAGTACTTC.